This T cell receptor beta chain was recovered during a study of shared clonotypes between healthy human individuals. Study-wide results and caveats: Larger estimated richness was generally seen in naive subsets than in memory subsets.

Note on this clone: Its antigen remains unknown.

Germline V gene sequence: CDR1 MNHEY, CDR2 SVGAGI. The CDR3 is made up of 15 amino acids. The V end lost 2 bases, the J end lost 8 bases, and 18 bases lay between the germline ends. The authors ran the assay at deep level. Sorted subsets were amplified in replicate PCRs using around 220 ng DNA, around 30,000 T cell genomes. In the original analysis: As immunoSEQ supplied junction-only sequences (without quality scores), filtering differed. TCRdb's copy holds only in-frame clones and misses some; the assay was immunoSEQ multiplex PCR. That table gives V, J and clone size, and the DNA gave D and trimming. The data hold some 2,000,000 clones, with about 95% observed a single time. As defined, naive CD8 cells were CD45RO-negative and positively selected for CCR7, with terminally differentiated effector memory CD45RA+ cells excluded.

The chain carries TRBV6-5 and TRBJ1-2, with D possibly being TRBD1 (5 bases). Sequenced sample: naive CD8+ T cells sorted from blood. The sequence came from a man aged 18 to 30 in good health. The CDR3 region is CASSYGQGPVEGYTF. The CDR3, as DNA: TGTGCCAGCAGTTACGGGCAGGGCCCCGTTGAGGGCTACACCTTC.